Reported below is one T cell receptor beta chain. MiXCR was run by TCRdb on the 5' RACE reads, yielding one entry per CDR3 protein. The table has fewer than 300,000 distinct CDR3 sequences, 18% seen once; the top ten hold 20% to 25%. The data were obtained in a study of T-cell memory formation after mild COVID-19. CDR1 is SGHTA, CDR2 FQGNSA, per germline. CDR3 size: 16 residues. Trimming cost V 0 bases and J 2 bases, with 14 bases left between them. This chain uses TRBV7-2 with TRBJ2-7; the D is unclear. This receptor was taken from a man younger than 30 who had mild COVID-19 (a few samples of this study predate the infection). Cell type and time point are not known. Sequenced sample: PBMCs or a T cell subset sorted from them (not recorded which). The CDR3 DNA is TGTGCCAGCAGCTTAGCAGGGAATCTTATTCCCTACGAGCAGTACTTC. It codes for CASSLAGNLIPYEQYF.